A selection of T cell receptor beta chains follows, all from one sample in a study of cytomegalovirus exposure and HLA in healthy donors. Clones were sequenced by immunoSEQ multiplex PCR, and TCRdb holds only the in-frame ones, with some missing. The sample has roughly 150,000 clones; roughly 65% are singletons. The sample consisted of PBMCs. All receptors derive from a woman aged 25 to 39 in good health and CMV-seronegative. Both conserved end residues are part of each CDR3. D genes are given only for firm matches. For some rows the clone size is stated as once, few or many, or as a class when expanded; others skip it.

D gene,clone size,V gene,J gene,CDR3 DNA,CDR3 protein
TRBD1,NA,TRBV10-3,TRBJ1-2,TGTGCCATCACTCCGACAGGGGAGGGCTATGGCTACACCTTC,CAITPTGEGYGYTF
NA,few,TRBV5-1,TRBJ1-4,TGCGCCAGCAGCTACTTGGCAGGGGCTAATGAAAAACTGTTTTTT,CASSYLAGANEKLFF
NA,once,TRBV25-1,TRBJ2-3,TGTGCCAGCAGTGTAACAGGGATAGATACGCAGTATTTT,CASSVTGIDTQYF
TRBD1,few,TRBV18,TRBJ1-1,TGTGCCAGCTCACCGAGACAGGGGAACACTGAAGCTTTCTTT,CASSPRQGNTEAFF
TRBD2,NA,TRBV7-2,TRBJ2-3,TGTGCCAGCAGCCCCAGACTAGCGGGGGCCACAGATACGCAGTATTTT,CASSPRLAGATDTQYF
TRBD2,NA,TRBV6-1,TRBJ2-3,TGTGCCAGCAGTGAAGGAAGCGGGGGGGCAGTAGATACGCAGTATTTT,CASSEGSGGAVDTQYF
TRBD1,NA,TRBV28,TRBJ2-3,TGTGCCAGCAGTCAATGGACAGGGGGAACAGATACGCAGTATTTT,CASSQWTGGTDTQYF
NA,NA,TRBV19,TRBJ1-3,TGTGCCAGTAAGGAACAGGGAAGTGGAAACACCATATATTTT,CASKEQGSGNTIYF
NA,NA,TRBV18,TRBJ2-7,TGTGCCAGCTCACCACAATCGCGGGACTCCTACGAGCAGTACTTC,CASSPQSRDSYEQYF
TRBD1,NA,TRBV10-1,TRBJ2-2,TGCGCCAGCACCAATGACAGGGGCACCGGGGAGCTGTTTTTT,CASTNDRGTGELFF
TRBD1,few,TRBV4-1,TRBJ2-1,TGCGCCAGCAGCCAAGGGGCCGGGACAGGGGACATCAATGAGCAGTTCTTC,CASSQGAGTGDINEQFF
TRBD2,NA,TRBV7-2,TRBJ2-5,TGTGCCAGCAGCCCTCAGCGGGAGGTACAGACCCAGTACTTC,CASSPQREVQTQYF
NA,NA,TRBV9,TRBJ2-1,TGTGCCAGCAGCGTAGCTGGTATTAGTTCTCTCTACAATGAGCAGTTCTTC,CASSVAGISSLYNEQFF
TRBD2,few,TRBV9,TRBJ2-1,TGTGCCAGCAGCGCACAACTAGCGGCCTCCTACAATGAGCAGTTCTTC,CASSAQLAASYNEQFF
NA,once,TRBV19,TRBJ2-6,TGTGCCAGTAGTATTAGCGGTTCTGGGGCCAACGTCCTGACTTTC,CASSISGSGANVLTF
NA,NA,TRBV19,TRBJ2-1,TGTGCCAGTAGTCAATCCCAGGGGGAGCAGTTCTTC,CASSQSQGEQFF
TRBD1,NA,TRBV10-3,TRBJ1-5,TGTGCCATCAGTGATACAGGGGGCGTTTATCAGCCCCAGCATTTT,CAISDTGGVYQPQHF